This TCR beta chain was recorded in a study of shared clonotypes between healthy human individuals. Replicate sorted-subset PCRs were loaded with 150 to 200 ng DNA, 29,000 or so T cell genomes. Assay used: immunoSEQ multiplex PCR; TCRdb lists only in-frame clones, some missing. The table has 1,100,000 or so clones, more than 75% seen once; the top ten hold 0.5% to 0.6%. Germline V gene sequence: CDR1 MNHEY, CDR2 SMNVEV (reference sequence). Trimming removed 6 bases from V and 1 base from J, with 13 bases in between. The CDR3 has 14 residues. This receptor was obtained from a man younger than 30 in good health. Some clones in this sample may be carry-over from other donors' samples. The specimen was memory CD4+ T cells from PBMCs. This sample's subset: CD45RA-negative fraction. The chain is built from TRBV27 and TRBJ2-7; TRBD1 might be the D (6 bases). The CDR3 is CASRGRGISYEQYF. The CDR3 DNA follows: TGTGCCAGCAGGGGCAGGGGTATATCCTACGAGCAGTACTTC.